The 23 T cell receptor beta chains below were found in one sample sequenced in a study of early T cells in non-severe SARS-CoV-2 infection. TCRdb independently ran MiXCR on the 5' RACE reads; one entry per CDR3 protein. The sample records more than 50,000 distinct CDR3 sequences, 12% being singletons. The sample here was whole blood, taken at baseline. These receptors originate from an adult who was a healthcare worker with PCR-confirmed SARS-CoV-2 infection or an uninfected control (not recorded which).

This clonotype was observed at least ten times. The gene calls are TRBV6-6 and TRBJ1-1; D unresolved. CDR3 length: 13 amino acids. V was shortened by 6 bases and J by 0 bases, with 8 bases between the two germline ends. The germline gives CDR1 MNHNY, CDR2 SVGAGI (reference sequence). The chain's CDR3 is CASRGRVNTEAFF. In nucleotides, the CDR3 is TGTGCCAGCAGGGGGAGGGTGAACACTGAAGCTTTCTTT.

This clonotype has a count of ten or more. The chain has TRBV12-3 or TRBV12-4 and TRBJ2-1; 7 positions agree with TRBD2. V lost 3 bases and J lost 0; bases outside the gene matches: 8. The CDR3 contains 17 residues. The CDR3 here is CASSFTRGGSSYNEQFF. CDR3 bases: TGTGCCAGCAGTTTCACCCGGGGCGGGAGCTCCTACAATGAGCAGTTCTTC.

This clonotype was counted a few times. The chain employs TRBV7-9 and TRBJ2-6, with TRBD1 as a possible D gene (6 bases). CDR1 is SEHNR, CDR2 FQNEAQ, per germline (reference sequence). The CDR3 is 17 amino acids. V was trimmed by 5 bases and J by 0 bases, leaving 14 bases between them. This chain's CDR3 is CASSTGFSDSGANVLTF. CDR3 DNA sequence: TGTGCCAGCAGCACAGGGTTCTCTGACTCTGGGGCCAACGTCCTGACTTTC.

The V and J genes are TRBV7-9 and TRBJ2-1; 14 bases fit TRBD2. This CDR3 region has 17 residues. Trimming at V came to 5 bases and at J to 2 bases, leaving 5 bases not matched to a gene. CDR1 and CDR2 (germline): SEHNR, FQNEAQ (reference sequence). Written as DNA, the CDR3 is TGTGCCAGCAGCAGGGGACTAGCGGGAGAGACCTACAATGAGCAGTTCTTC. The encoded protein is CASSRGLAGETYNEQFF.

V gene TRBV20-1 combines with J gene TRBJ1-3; the D gene is possibly TRBD1 (6 bases). CDR3 size: 14 residues. CDR1 DFQATT and CDR2 SNEGSKA come from the germline V gene (reference sequence). The ends were cut back, 1 base at V and 4 bases at J, with 11 bases in the middle. CDR3 loop: CSARAGAWGNTIYF. CDR3 in DNA: TGCAGTGCTAGAGCGGGGGCCTGGGGAAACACCATATATTTT.

This clonotype was observed a few times. The chain joins TRBV5-5 to TRBJ2-1; D may be TRBD1 (5 bases). Trimming left V 4 bases short and J 14 bases short, with 16 bases between. This CDR3 has 12 amino acids. The V gene's germline CDR1 is SGHKS and CDR2 YYEKEE (reference sequence). The CDR3 region is CASSPDAGIEFF. The CDR3 DNA reads as TGTGCCAGCAGCCCAGACGCAGGGATCGAGTTCTTC. Filled out from reference TRBV5-5 and TRBJ2-1, the complete variable domain reads DAGVTQSPTHLIKTRGQQVTLRCSPISGHKSVSWYQQVLGQGPQFIFQYYEKEERGRGNFPDRFSARQFPNYSSELNVNALLLGDSALYLCASSPDAGIEFFGPGTRLTVL.

The chain couples TRBV18 to TRBJ1-1; D might be TRBD1 (5 bases). The germline gives CDR1 KGHSH, CDR2 LQKENI. V was trimmed by 4 bases and J by 4 bases, leaving 13 bases between them. The CDR3 is made up of 14 amino acids. For the CDR3, the DNA is TGTGCCAGCTCACAGGGTCTGGGGGGCACTGAAGCTTTCTTT. Translating gives CASSQGLGGTEAFF.

This clonotype has more than one count but fewer than ten. The chain employs TRBV13 and TRBJ1-4, with TRBD1 as a possible D gene (6 bases). In germline, CDR1 is PRHDT, CDR2 FYEKMQ (reference sequence). V lost 3 bases and J lost 0, with 11 bases in between. This CDR3 is built from 16 residues. This chain's CDR3 is CASSFQGPATNEKLFF. As DNA, the CDR3 is TGTGCCAGCAGCTTCCAGGGGCCTGCAACTAATGAAAAACTGTTTTTT.

This clonotype is medium-sized. The chain is built from TRBV7-6 and TRBJ2-3; 12 nucleotides match TRBD2. Germline-derived CDR1 and CDR2 are SGHVS and FNYEAQ. This CDR3 spans 18 amino acids. The V segment lost 6 bases and the J segment 0 bases; nucleotides outside the gene matches: 10. The chain's CDR3 is CASRAGLAGLHSTDTQYF. The CDR3 DNA follows: TGTGCCAGCAGGGCCGGACTAGCGGGACTACACAGCACAGATACGCAGTATTTT.

To note about this clonotype: A much larger clone differs from this one at a single base, so this may be a read error. The rearrangement uses TRBV6-2 or TRBV6-3 and TRBJ2-5, with D unresolved. This CDR3 spans 13 amino acids. The germline V gene encodes CDR1 MNHEY and CDR2 SVGEGT. The CDR3 DNA sequence: TGTGCCAGCAGCTACGATATCCAAGAGACCCTGTACTTC. Translation gives CASSYDIQETLYF.

V is TRBV28 and J is TRBJ2-5, with D perhaps TRBD1 (6 bases). Germline CDR1 reads MDHEN; CDR2 reads SYDVKM. With 6 bases removed from V and 2 bases from J, the gap between germline ends came to 13 bases. The CDR3 extends over 14 amino acids. The CDR3 sequence is CASSSLGAQETQYF. DNA for the CDR3: TGTGCCAGCAGCTCCCTGGGGGCACAAGAGACCCAGTACTTC.

The sample holds many counts of this clonotype. The V and J genes are TRBV28 and TRBJ1-1, with D tentatively TRBD1 (5 bases). The germline V and J ends were trimmed by 6 bases and 5 bases, with 19 bases remaining between them. The V gene's germline CDR1 is MDHEN and CDR2 SYDVKM. CDR3 length: 15 residues. CDR3 loop: CASSTRDSRVTEAFF. CDR3 DNA sequence: TGTGCCAGCAGCACCCGGGACTCTCGCGTAACTGAAGCTTTCTTT.

This clonotype was counted between two and nine times. The genes are TRBV14 and TRBJ2-3, with D perhaps matching TRBD1 or TRBD2 (5 bases each). Germline assignment: CDR1 SGHDN and CDR2 FVKESK. CDR3 length: 13 amino acids. V lost 4 bases and J lost 4, with 9 bases in between. In DNA, the CDR3 is TGTGCCAGCAGCCTGGGACCGGCAGATACGCAGTATTTT. It translates to CASSLGPADTQYF.

This chain uses TRBV6-6 with TRBJ1-1, with 8 bases matching TRBD1. Germline lookup yields CDR1 MNHNY and CDR2 SVGAGI (reference sequence). The CDR3 spans 13 residues. V was clipped by 7 bases and J by 1 base; unmatched bases: 2. In DNA, the CDR3 is TGTGCCAGCATAGGGACAGGGAACACTGAAGCTTTCTTT. Protein sequence: CASIGTGNTEAFF.

This clonotype was seen more than once but under ten times. CDR3 protein: CASSHRGRQETQYF. The CDR3 DNA follows: TGTGCCAGCAGCCACAGGGGTCGGCAAGAGACCCAGTACTTC. The chain recombines TRBV6-2 or TRBV6-3 with TRBJ2-5; TRBD1 matches 7 bases. This CDR3 has 14 amino acids. Looked up from germline, CDR1 is MNHEY and CDR2 is SVGEGT. Trimming removed 6 bases from V and 2 bases from J; junction bases left unmatched: 6.

CDR3 coding DNA: TGTGCCAGCTCACCACCGATCTCAGAGAACTACAATGAGCAGTTCTTC. Translating gives CASSPPISENYNEQFF. The chain carries TRBV18 and TRBJ2-1; D gene unclear. The CDR3 is 16 residues long. The V gene's germline CDR1 is KGHSH and CDR2 LQKENI. The ends were cut back, 0 bases at V and 3 bases at J, with 12 bases in the middle. Together with reference TRBV18 and TRBJ2-1, the CDR3 gives the full variable domain: NAGVMQNPRHLVRRRGQEARLRCSPMKGHSHVYWYRQLPEEGLKFMVYLQKENIIDESGMPKERFSAEFPKEGPSILRIQQVVRGDSAAYFCASSPPISENYNEQFFGPGTRLTVL.

This clonotype was observed a few times. The chain combines TRBV5-1 with TRBJ2-5, with TRBD1 as a possible D gene (5 bases). Germline assignment: CDR1 SGHRS and CDR2 YFSETQ. There are 15 residues in the CDR3. With 0 bases removed from V and 2 bases from J, the gap between germline ends came to 11 bases. CDR3 DNA: TGCGCCAGCAGCTTGGGGGGCTTAACTCAAGAGACCCAGTACTTC. It encodes CASSLGGLTQETQYF.

V usage is TRBV12-3 or TRBV12-4 and J usage is TRBJ2-2; D remains unclear. Trimming took off 2 bases at V and 4 bases at J, with 8 bases between the two ends. The CDR3 is 14 amino acids. CDR3 bases: TGTGCCAGCAGTTTACAGCTAACCACCGGGGAGCTGTTTTTT. This codes for CASSLQLTTGELFF.

At least ten counts were recorded for this clonotype. The chain links TRBV7-2 to TRBJ2-5; no clear D. The CDR3 runs 13 residues. Trimming shortened V by 2 bases and J by 1 base, and 5 bases separated the two germline ends. CDR1 is SGHTA, CDR2 FQGNSA, per germline. The CDR3 protein is CASSLNLQETQYF. The DNA of the CDR3 is TGTGCCAGCAGCTTAAACCTCCAAGAGACCCAGTACTTC.

The sample holds a few counts of this clonotype. The chain links TRBV7-9 to TRBJ1-1, with 7 bases matching TRBD1. CDR1 is SEHNR, CDR2 FQNEAQ, per germline (reference sequence). The CDR3 extends over 14 amino acids. V lost 6 bases to trimming and J lost 1 base; unmatched junction nucleotides: 5. The CDR3 bases are TGTGCCAGCAGTCATGGACAGGCGAACACTGAAGCTTTCTTT. Translated: CASSHGQANTEAFF.

This clonotype has just a few counts. The V gene is TRBV6-2 or TRBV6-3, the J gene TRBJ2-3; 13 bases match TRBD2. CDR1 and CDR2 (germline): MNHEY, SVGEGT. The CDR3 extends over 17 amino acids. V shed 6 bases, J shed 5 bases, and the junction held 11 bases outside the gene matches. The CDR3 region is CASRTASTSGRRDTQYF. The CDR3 DNA sequence: TGTGCCAGCAGAACTGCCTCGACTAGCGGGAGGAGAGATACGCAGTATTTT.

V and J are TRBV28 and TRBJ2-7; 9 nucleotides line up with TRBD1. The CDR3 length is 12 residues. Trimming at V came to 11 bases and at J to 2 bases, leaving 4 bases not matched to a gene. Germline CDR1 is MDHEN and CDR2 is SYDVKM. The DNA for the CDR3 is TGTGCCTGCGGGACAGGGACCTACGAGCAGTACTTC. Translating gives CACGTGTYEQYF.

Ten or more counts support this clonotype. The chain employs TRBV6-2 or TRBV6-3 and TRBJ2-2, with TRBD2 matching 8 bases. V shed 6 bases, J shed 6 bases, and the junction held 15 bases outside the gene matches. This CDR3 region has 17 residues. The germline gives CDR1 MNHEY, CDR2 SVGEGT. CDR3 region: CASRPDLAGRFSGELFF. CDR3 DNA: TGTGCCAGCAGACCTGATTTAGCGGGACGCTTCTCCGGGGAGCTGTTTTTT.